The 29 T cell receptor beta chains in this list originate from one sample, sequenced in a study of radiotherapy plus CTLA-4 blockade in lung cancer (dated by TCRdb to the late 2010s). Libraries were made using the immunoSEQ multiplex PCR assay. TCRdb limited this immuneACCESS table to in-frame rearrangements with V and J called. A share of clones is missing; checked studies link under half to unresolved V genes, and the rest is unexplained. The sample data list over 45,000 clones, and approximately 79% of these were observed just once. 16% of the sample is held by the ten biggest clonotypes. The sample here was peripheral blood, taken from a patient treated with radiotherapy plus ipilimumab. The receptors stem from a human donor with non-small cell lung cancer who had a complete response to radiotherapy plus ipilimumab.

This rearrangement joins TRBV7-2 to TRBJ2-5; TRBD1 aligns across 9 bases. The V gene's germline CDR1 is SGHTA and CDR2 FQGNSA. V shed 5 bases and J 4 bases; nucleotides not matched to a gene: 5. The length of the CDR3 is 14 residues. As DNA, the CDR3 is TGTGCCAGCAGCCGGGACAGGGCCCGAGAGACCCAGTACTTC. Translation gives CASSRDRARETQYF.

CDR3 sequence reads: CASRIGTGVYNEQFF. CDR3 nucleotides: TGTGCCAGTAGGATCGGGACAGGGGTCTACAATGAGCAGTTCTTC. The V call is TRBV19, the J call TRBJ2-1; 10 positions agree with TRBD1. The CDR3 has 15 residues. From germline, CDR1 is LNHDA and CDR2 SQIVND (reference sequence). Germline trimming cut 6 bases from V and 3 bases from J; bases unmatched to any gene: 5. The full variable domain, rest sourced from reference TRBV19 and TRBJ2-1, is DGGITQSPKYLFRKEGQNVTLSCEQNLNHDAMYWYRQDPGQGLRLIYYSQIVNDFQKGDIAEGYSVSREKKESFPLTVTSAQKNPTAFYLCASRIGTGVYNEQFFGPGTRLTVL.

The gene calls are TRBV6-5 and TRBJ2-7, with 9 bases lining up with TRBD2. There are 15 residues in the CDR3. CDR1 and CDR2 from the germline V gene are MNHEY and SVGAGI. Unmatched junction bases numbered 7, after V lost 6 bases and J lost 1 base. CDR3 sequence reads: CASRYSGGMSYEQYF. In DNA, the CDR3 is TGTGCCAGCAGGTATAGCGGGGGAATGTCCTACGAGCAGTACTTC.

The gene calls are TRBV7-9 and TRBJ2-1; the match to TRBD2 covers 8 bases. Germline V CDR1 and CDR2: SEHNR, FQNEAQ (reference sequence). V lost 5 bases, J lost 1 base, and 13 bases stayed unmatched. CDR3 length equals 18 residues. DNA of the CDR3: TGTGCCAGCAGCCAATCTAGGGGACTAGACTCTTCCTACAATGAGCAGTTCTTC. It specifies CASSQSRGLDSSYNEQFF.

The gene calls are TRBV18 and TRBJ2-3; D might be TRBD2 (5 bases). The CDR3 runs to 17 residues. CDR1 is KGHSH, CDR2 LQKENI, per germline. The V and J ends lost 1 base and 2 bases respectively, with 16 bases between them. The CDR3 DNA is TGTGCCAGCTCACCACGGTCCCCAAACGGGAACACAGATACGCAGTATTTT. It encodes CASSPRSPNGNTDTQYF.

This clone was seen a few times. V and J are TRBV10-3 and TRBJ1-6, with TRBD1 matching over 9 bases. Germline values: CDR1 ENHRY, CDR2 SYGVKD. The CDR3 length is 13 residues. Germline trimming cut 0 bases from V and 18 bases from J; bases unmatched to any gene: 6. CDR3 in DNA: TGTGCCATCAGTGAGTCGCTCGGGACAGGGCCCCACTTT. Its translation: CAISESLGTGPHF.

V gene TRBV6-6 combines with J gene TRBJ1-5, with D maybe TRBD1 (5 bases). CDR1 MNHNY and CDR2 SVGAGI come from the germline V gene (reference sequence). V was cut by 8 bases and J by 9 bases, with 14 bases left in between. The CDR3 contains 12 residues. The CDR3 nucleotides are TGTGCCAGCTCGTCCGGGGGTGGGCCCCAGCATTTT. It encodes CASSSGGGPQHF.

The CDR3 loop reads CASSRTAGTGTSEQYV. The CDR3 region has the DNA TGTGCCAGCAGCAGGACGGCCGGGACAGGGACGAGCGAGCAGTACGTC. This sequence joins TRBV5-5 and TRBJ2-7; TRBD1 agrees at 9 bases. Germline V gene lookup returns CDR1 SGHKS and CDR2 YYEKEE (reference sequence). V dropped 4 bases and J dropped 6; count of bases not matched to a gene: 14. CDR3 length equals 16 residues.

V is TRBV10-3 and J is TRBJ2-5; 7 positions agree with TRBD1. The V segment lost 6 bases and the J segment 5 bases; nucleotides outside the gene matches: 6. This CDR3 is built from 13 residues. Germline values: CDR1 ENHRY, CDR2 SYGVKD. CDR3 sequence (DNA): TGTGCCATCAGCAATAGGGGGCAGGAGACCCAGTACTTC. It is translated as CAISNRGQETQYF.

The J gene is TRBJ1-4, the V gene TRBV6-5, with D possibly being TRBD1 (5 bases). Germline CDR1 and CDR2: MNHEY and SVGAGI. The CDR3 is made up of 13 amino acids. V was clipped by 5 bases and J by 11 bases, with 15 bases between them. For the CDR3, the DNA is TGTGCCAGCAGTCCCTGGGGCTCTGGGAAACTGTTTTTT. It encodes CASSPWGSGKLFF.

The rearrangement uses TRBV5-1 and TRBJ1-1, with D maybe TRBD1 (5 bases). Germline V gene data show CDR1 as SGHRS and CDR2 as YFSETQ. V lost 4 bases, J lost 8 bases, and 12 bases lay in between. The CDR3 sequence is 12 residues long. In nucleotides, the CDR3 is TGCGCCAGCAGCCTCACTAAGGGGGAAGCTTTCTTT. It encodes CASSLTKGEAFF.

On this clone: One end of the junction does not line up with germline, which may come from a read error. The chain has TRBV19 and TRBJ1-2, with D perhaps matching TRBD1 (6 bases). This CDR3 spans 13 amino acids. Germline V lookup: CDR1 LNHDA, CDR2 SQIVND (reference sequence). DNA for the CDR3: TGTGCCAGTAGCCCCGGGACACTGTATGACTACACCTTC. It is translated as CASSPGTLYDYTF.

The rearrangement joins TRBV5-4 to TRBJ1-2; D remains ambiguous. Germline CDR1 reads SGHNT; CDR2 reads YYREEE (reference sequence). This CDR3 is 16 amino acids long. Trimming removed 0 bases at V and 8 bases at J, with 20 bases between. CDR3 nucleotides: TGTGCCAGCAGCTTGGAACAGAACGCGGGTATAAGGGGCTACACCTTC. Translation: CASSLEQNAGIRGYTF.

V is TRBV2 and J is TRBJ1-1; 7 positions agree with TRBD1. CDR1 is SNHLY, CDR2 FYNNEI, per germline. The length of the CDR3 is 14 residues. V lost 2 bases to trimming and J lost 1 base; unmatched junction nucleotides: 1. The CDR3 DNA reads TGTGCCAGCAGTGAACGGACAGGGAACACTGAAGCTTTCTTT. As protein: CASSERTGNTEAFF.

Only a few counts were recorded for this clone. The CDR3 here is CASSISRAGPYNEQFF. CDR3 sequence (DNA): TGTGCCAGTAGTATAAGTCGTGCGGGACCTTACAATGAGCAGTTCTTC. The rearrangement uses TRBV19 and TRBJ2-1; tentatively, D is TRBD2 (6 bases). V lost 2 bases, J lost 4 bases, and 15 bases lay in between. CDR3 size: 16 residues. The germline V gene has CDR1 LNHDA and CDR2 SQIVND (reference sequence).

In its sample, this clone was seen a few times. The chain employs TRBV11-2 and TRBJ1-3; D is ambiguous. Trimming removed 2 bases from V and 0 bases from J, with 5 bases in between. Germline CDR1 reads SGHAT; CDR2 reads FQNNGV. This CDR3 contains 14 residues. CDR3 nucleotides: TGTGCCAGCAGCTTATTGCGCTCTGGAAACACCATATATTTT. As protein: CASSLLRSGNTIYF.

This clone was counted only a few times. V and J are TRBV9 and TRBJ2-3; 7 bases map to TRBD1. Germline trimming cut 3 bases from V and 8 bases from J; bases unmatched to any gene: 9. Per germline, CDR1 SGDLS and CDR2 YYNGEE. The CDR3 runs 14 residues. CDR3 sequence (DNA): TGTGCCAGCAGCGGCCAACTCGCAGGGGGTACGCAGTATTTT. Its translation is CASSGQLAGGTQYF.

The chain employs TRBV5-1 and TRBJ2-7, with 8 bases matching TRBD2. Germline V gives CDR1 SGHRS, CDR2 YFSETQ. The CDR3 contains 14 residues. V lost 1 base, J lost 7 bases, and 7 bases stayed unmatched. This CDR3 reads CASSLMASGPEQYV. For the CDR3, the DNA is TGCGCCAGCAGCTTGATGGCTAGCGGGCCTGAGCAGTACGTC.

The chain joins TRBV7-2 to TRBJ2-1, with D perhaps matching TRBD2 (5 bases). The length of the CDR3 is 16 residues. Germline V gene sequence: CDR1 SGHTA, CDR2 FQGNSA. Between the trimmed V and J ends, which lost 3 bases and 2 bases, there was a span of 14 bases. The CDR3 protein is CASSFRTSPPYNEQFF. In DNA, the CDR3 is TGTGCCAGCAGCTTCAGGACTTCGCCGCCCTACAATGAGCAGTTCTTC.

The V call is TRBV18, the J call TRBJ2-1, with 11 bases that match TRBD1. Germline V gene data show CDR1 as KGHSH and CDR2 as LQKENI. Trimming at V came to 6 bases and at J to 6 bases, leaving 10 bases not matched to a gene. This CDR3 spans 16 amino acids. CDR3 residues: CASSSQPGTGGNEQFF. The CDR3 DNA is TGTGCCAGCTCCTCTCAACCGGGGACAGGGGGCAATGAGCAGTTCTTC. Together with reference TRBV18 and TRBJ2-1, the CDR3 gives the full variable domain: NAGVMQNPRHLVRRRGQEARLRCSPMKGHSHVYWYRQLPEEGLKFMVYLQKENIIDESGMPKERFSAEFPKEGPSILRIQQVVRGDSAAYFCASSSQPGTGGNEQFFGPGTRLTVL.

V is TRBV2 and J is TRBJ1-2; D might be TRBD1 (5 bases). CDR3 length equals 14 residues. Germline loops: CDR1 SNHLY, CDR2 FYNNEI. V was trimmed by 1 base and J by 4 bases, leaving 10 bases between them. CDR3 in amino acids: CASSEEGQFYGYTF. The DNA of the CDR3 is TGTGCCAGCAGTGAAGAGGGGCAATTCTATGGCTACACCTTC.

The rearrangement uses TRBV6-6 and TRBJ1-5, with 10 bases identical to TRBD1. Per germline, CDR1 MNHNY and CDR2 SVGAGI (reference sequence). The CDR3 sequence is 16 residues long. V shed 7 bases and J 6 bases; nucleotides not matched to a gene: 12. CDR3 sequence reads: CASNTKATGGVQPQHF. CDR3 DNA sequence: TGTGCCAGCAACACAAAGGCGACAGGGGGCGTTCAGCCCCAGCATTTT.

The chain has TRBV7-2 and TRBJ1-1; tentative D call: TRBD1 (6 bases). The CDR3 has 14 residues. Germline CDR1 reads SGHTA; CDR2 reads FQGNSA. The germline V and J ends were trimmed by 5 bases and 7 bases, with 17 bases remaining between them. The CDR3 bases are TGTGCCAGCAGCCGCCAACAGGGCCGGGGTGAAGCTTTCTTT. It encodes CASSRQQGRGEAFF. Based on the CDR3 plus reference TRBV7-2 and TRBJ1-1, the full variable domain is GAGVSQSPSNKVTEKGKDVELRCDPISGHTALYWYRQSLGQGLEFLIYFQGNSAPDKSGLPSDRFSAERTGGSVSTLTIQRTQQEDSAVYLCASSRQQGRGEAFFGQGTRLTVV.

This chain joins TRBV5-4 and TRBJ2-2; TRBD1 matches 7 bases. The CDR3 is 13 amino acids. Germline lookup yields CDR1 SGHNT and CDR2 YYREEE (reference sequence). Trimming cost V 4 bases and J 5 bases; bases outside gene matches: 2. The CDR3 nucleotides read TGTGCCAGCAGCGCGACAGGGACCGGGGAGCTGTTTTTT. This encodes CASSATGTGELFF.

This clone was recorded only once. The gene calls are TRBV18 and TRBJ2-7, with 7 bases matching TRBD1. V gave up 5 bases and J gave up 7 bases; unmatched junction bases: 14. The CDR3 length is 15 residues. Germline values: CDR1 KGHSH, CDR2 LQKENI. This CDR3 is CASSAGTERTREQYF. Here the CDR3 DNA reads TGTGCCAGCTCAGCCGGGACAGAGCGAACGAGGGAGCAGTACTTC.

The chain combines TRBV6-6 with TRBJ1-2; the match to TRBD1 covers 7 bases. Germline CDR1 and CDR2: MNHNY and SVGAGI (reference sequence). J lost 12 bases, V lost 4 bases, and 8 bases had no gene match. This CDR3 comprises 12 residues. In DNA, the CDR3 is TGTGCCAGCAGTTTACCTGCGACAGGGCACACCTTC. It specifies CASSLPATGHTF.

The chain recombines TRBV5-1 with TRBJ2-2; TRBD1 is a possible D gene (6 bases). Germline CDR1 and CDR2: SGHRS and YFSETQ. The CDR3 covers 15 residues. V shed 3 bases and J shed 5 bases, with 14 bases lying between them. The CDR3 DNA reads TGCGCCAGCAGCTCGTCGGACAGATTTACCGGGGAGCTGTTTTTT. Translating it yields CASSSSDRFTGELFF.

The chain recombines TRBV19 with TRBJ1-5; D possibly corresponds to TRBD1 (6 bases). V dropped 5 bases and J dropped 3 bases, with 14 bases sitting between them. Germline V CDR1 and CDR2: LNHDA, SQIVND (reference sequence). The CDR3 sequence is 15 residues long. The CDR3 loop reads CASSSRDTDNQPQHF. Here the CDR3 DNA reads TGTGCCAGTAGTTCCCGGGACACCGACAATCAGCCCCAGCATTTT.

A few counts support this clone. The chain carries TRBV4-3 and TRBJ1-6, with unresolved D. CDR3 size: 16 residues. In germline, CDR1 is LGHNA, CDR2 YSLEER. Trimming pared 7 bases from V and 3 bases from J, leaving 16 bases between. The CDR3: CASNNIEGYYNSPLHF. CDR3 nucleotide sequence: TGCGCCAGCAACAACATAGAGGGATACTATAATTCACCCCTCCACTTT.